Presented here are 5 T cell receptor beta chains from one specimen sequenced in a study of T cell clonality in common variable immunodeficiency. The data were produced by immunoSEQ multiplex PCR, yet TCRdb's version contains in-frame clones alone and is incomplete. Listed for the sample are about 52,000 clones, none seen a single time. Material: peripheral blood mononuclear cells. The receptors were gathered from a person between 18 and 75 years old in good health.

This clone has at least ten counts. From the germline J gene comes the end of the CDR3, since the read stops 3 residues before it. J is TRBJ1-5 and V is TRBV5-3, with 9 bases aligning to TRBD1. TRBV5-3 is flagged as an ORF with uncertain function. CDR3 length equals 16 residues. Germline trimming cut 4 bases from V and 4 bases from J; bases unmatched to any gene: 9. The sequenced CDR3 bases are TGTGCCAGAAGCATCCCGGACAGGGGACGAAATCAGCCC. It specifies CARSIPDRGRNQP. The whole CDR3 sequence reads CARSIPDRGRNQPQHF.

This clone was counted many times. The CDR3 is cut off 3 residues early in the read; its end comes from the germline J gene. This chain joins TRBV20-1 and TRBJ1-1; TRBD1 might be the D (5 bases). The CDR3 covers 14 residues. Per germline, CDR1 DFQATT and CDR2 SNEGSKA (reference sequence). The V gene lost 3 bases and the J gene lost 0 bases, with 11 bases spanning the gap. The covered CDR3 bases are TGCAGTGCTAGGGGCGGACACGTGAACACTGAA. Translating it yields CSARGGHVNTE. The whole CDR3 protein reads CSARGGHVNTEAFF.

For this clone: With the read ending 3 residues before the CDR3 end, the germline J gene is used to fill in that end. The gene calls are TRBV19 and TRBJ2-1; 7 positions agree with TRBD2. The CDR3 spans 15 residues. Germline V lookup: CDR1 LNHDA, CDR2 SQIVND (reference sequence). Unmatched junction bases numbered 10, after V lost 7 bases and J lost 4 bases. Here the CDR3 reads CASTQAGPAYNEQFF. CDR3 DNA (partial): TGTGCCAGTACCCAAGCGGGACCAGCATACAATGAG.

This clone came up many times. The read is 3 residues too short to cover the CDR3 end, so that end is filled in from the germline J gene. The V gene is TRBV28, the J gene TRBJ2-2; 8 bases are a match to TRBD1. Losses at the gene ends were 5 bases for V and 5 bases for J; bases not matched to a gene: 7. Germline V gene sequence: CDR1 MDHEN, CDR2 SYDVKM. CDR3 length: 15 residues. CDR3 amino acids: CASSPGDRKTGELFF. The DNA read from the CDR3 is TGTGCCAGCAGTCCGGGGGACAGGAAGACCGGGGAG. Looking up the rest from reference TRBV28 and TRBJ2-2 gives the full variable domain: DVKVTQSSRYLVKRTGEKVFLECVQDMDHENMFWYRQDPGLGLRLIYFSYDVKMKEKGDIPEGYSVSREKKERFSLILESASTNQTSMYLCASSPGDRKTGELFFGEGSRLTVL.

This clone was seen repeatedly, ten times or more. The read terminates 3 residues before the CDR3 end, so the remaining end is supplied by the germline J gene. V and J are TRBV5-6 and TRBJ1-1; D is undetermined. The germline CDR1 and CDR2 sequences are SGHDT and YYEEEE. CDR3 size: 15 residues. Trimming cost V 3 bases and J 0 bases, with 12 bases left between them. The covered CDR3 bases are TGTGCCAGCAGCTCCAGAAACATTTTGAACACTGAA. Encoded protein: CASSSRNILNTE. The complete CDR3 sequence is CASSSRNILNTEAFF.